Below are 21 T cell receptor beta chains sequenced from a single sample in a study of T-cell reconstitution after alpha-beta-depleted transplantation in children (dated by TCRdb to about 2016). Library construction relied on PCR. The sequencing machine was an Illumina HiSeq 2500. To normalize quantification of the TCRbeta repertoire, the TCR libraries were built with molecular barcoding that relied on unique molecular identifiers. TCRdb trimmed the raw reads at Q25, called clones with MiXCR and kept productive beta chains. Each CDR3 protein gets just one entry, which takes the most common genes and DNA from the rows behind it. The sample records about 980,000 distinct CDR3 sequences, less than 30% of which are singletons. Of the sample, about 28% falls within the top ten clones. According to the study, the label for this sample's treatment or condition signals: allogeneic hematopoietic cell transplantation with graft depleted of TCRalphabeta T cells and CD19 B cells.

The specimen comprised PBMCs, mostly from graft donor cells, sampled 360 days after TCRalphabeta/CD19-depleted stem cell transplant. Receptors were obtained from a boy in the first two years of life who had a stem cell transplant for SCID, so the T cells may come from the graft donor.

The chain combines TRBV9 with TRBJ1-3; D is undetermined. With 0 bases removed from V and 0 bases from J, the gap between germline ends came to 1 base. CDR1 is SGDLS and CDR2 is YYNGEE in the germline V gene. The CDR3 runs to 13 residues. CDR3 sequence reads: CASSVASGNTIYF. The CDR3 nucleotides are TGTGCCAGCAGCGTAGCCTCTGGAAACACCATATATTTT.

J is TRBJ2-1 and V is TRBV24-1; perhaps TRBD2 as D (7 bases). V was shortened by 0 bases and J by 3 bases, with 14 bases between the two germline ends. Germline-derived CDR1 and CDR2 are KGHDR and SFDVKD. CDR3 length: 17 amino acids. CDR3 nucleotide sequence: TGTGCCACCAGTGATTTGCAACTGCGGGGGCACTACAATGAGCAGTTCTTC. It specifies CATSDLQLRGHYNEQFF.

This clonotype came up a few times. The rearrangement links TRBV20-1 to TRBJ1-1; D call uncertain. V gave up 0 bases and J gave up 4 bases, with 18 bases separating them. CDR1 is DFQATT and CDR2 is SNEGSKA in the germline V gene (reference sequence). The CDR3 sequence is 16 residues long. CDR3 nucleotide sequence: TGCAGTGCTAGAGATATGTGGGGAAACAGTGGCACTGAAGCTTTCTTT. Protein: CSARDMWGNSGTEAFF.

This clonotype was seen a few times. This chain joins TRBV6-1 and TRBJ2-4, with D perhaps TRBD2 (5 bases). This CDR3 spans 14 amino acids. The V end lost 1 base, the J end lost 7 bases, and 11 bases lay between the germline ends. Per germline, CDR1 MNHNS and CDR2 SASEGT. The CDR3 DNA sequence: TGTGCCAGCAGTGAAGGTGGAGGCGCGAACATTCAGTACTTC. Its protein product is CASSEGGGANIQYF.

The CDR3 protein is CSVAGGPLYEQYF. CDR3 coding DNA: TGCAGCGTTGCTGGAGGGCCTCTCTACGAGCAGTACTTC. The chain couples TRBV29-1 to TRBJ2-7; D perhaps matches TRBD2 (6 bases). Trimming removed 4 bases at V and 3 bases at J, with 13 bases between. The CDR3 runs to 13 residues. The germline gives CDR1 SQVTM, CDR2 ANQGSEA.

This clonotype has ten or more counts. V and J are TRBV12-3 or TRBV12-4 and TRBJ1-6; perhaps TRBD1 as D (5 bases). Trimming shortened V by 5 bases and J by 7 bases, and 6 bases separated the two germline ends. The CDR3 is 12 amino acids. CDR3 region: CASSPGNSPLHF. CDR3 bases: TGTGCCAGCAGTCCAGGGAATTCACCCCTCCACTTT.

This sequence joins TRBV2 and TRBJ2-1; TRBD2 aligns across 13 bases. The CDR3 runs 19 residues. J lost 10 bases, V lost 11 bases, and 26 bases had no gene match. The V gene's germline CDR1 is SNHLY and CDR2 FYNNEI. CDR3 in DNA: TGTGCCTTCTGTTTAACCCTGGGCTCCGGGACTAGCGGGGTAAGGGAGCAGTTCTTC. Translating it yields CAFCLTLGSGTSGVREQFF.

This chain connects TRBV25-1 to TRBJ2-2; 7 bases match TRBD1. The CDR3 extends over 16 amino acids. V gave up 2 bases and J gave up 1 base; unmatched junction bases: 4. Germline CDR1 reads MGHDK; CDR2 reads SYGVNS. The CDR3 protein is CASSERDSGNTGELFF. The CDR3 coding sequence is TGTGCCAGCAGTGAACGGGACAGTGGGAACACCGGGGAGCTGTTTTTT.

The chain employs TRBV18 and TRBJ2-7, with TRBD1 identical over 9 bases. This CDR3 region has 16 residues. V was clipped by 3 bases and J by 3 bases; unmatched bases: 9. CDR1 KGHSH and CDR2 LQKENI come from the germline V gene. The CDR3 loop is CASSPNQWTGDYEQYF. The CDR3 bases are TGTGCCAGCTCACCCAATCAGTGGACAGGGGACTACGAGCAGTACTTC.

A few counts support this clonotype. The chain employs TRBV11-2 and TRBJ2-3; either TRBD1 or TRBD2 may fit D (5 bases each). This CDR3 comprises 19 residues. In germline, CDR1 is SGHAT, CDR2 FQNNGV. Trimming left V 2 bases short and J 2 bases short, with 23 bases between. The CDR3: CASSLWRALTWGSTDTQYF. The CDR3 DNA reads TGTGCCAGCAGCTTATGGCGGGCCTTGACGTGGGGCTCCACAGATACGCAGTATTTT.

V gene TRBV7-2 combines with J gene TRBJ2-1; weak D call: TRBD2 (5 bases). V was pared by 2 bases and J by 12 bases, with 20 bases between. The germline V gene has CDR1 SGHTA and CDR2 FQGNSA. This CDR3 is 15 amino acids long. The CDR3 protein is CASSLRGIPLKGQFF. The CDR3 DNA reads TGTGCCAGCAGCTTACGGGGAATTCCCCTAAAGGGGCAGTTCTTC.

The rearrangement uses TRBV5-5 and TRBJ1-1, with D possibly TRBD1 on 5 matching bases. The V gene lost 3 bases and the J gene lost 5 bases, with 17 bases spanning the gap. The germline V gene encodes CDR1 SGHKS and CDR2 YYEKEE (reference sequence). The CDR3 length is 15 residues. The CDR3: CASSSWESQGTEAFF. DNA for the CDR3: TGTGCCAGCAGCTCCTGGGAGTCCCAGGGAACTGAAGCTTTCTTT.

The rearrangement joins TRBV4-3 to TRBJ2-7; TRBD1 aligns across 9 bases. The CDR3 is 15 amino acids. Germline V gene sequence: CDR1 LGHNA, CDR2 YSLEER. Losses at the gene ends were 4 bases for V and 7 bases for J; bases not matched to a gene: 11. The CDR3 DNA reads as TGCGCCAGCAGCCCGGTCCGGGACAGGGAAAAAGAGCAGTACTTC. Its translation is CASSPVRDREKEQYF.

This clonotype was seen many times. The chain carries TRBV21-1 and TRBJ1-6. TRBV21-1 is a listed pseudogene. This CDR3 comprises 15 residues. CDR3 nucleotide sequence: TGTGCCAGCAGAGTGGACGAATACTATAATTCACCCCTCCACTTT. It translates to CASRVDEYYNSPLHF.

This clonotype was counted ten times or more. This CDR3 is CASSPSGDKTRNEQFF. The DNA of the CDR3 is TGTGCCAGCAGTCCCTCTGGGGACAAAACTCGCAATGAGCAGTTCTTC. This chain links TRBV12-3 or TRBV12-4 with TRBJ2-1, with D perhaps TRBD1 (6 bases). This CDR3 spans 16 amino acids. Trimming removed 5 bases at V and 6 bases at J, with 20 bases between.

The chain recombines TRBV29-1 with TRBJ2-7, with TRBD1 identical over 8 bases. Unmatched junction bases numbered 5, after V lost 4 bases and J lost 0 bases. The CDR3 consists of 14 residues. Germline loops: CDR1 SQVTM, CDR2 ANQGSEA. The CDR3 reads CSVAQGGSSYEQYF. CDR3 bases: TGCAGCGTTGCACAGGGGGGAAGCTCCTACGAGCAGTACTTC.

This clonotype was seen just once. As DNA, the CDR3 is TGCGCCAGCAGCTTGTATGTTAGCGGGGGGTTCTCTGGGGCCAACGTCCTGACTTTC. Translating gives CASSLYVSGGFSGANVLTF. The chain combines TRBV5-1 with TRBJ2-6; 10 bases are shared with TRBD2. V lost 1 base, J lost 0 bases, and 7 bases stayed unmatched. Germline lookup yields CDR1 SGHRS and CDR2 YFSETQ. This CDR3 comprises 19 residues.

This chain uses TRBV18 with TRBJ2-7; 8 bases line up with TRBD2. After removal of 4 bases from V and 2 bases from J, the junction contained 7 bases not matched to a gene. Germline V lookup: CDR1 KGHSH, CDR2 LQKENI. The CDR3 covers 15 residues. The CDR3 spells CASSHSGALPYEQYF. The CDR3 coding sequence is TGTGCCAGCTCACATAGCGGGGCCCTCCCCTACGAGCAGTACTTC.

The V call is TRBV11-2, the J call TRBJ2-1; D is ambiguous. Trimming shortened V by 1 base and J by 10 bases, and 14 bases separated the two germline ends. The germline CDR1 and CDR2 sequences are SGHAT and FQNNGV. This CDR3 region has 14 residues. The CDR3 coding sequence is TGTGCCAGCAGCTTAGTGTTTCTGGGTAACGAGCAGTTCTTC. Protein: CASSLVFLGNEQFF.

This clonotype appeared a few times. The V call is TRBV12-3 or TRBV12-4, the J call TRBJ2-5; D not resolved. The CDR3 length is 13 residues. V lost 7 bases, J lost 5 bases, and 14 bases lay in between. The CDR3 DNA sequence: TGTGCCAGCACAATTGACATTGGGGAGACCCAGTACTTC. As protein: CASTIDIGETQYF.

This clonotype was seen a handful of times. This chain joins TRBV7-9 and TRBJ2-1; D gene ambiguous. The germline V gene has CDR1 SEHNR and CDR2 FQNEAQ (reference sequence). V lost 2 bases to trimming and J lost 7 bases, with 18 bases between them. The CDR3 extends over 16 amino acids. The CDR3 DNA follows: TGTGCCAGCAGCTTAAGTTGGGCCCCGGTCGGTAATGAGCAGTTCTTC. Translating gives CASSLSWAPVGNEQFF.